This entry lists 8 T cell receptor beta chains sequenced from one sample in a study of T cells in Graves' hyperthyroidism and ophthalmopathy. Amplification of TCR beta CDR3 regions was performed using RNA transcripts as template. First-round RT-PCR targeting the TCR CDR3 was performed with the HTBI primer set. One entry per CDR3 protein results from TCRdb running MiXCR on the multiplex PCR reads. The sample records over 450,000 distinct CDR3 sequences, more than 15% being singletons. Material for sequencing was blood. Receptors originate from a woman aged 18-29 years with Graves' ophthalmopathy.

This clonotype showed up just a few times. This chain uses TRBV20-1 with TRBJ2-4; tentative D call: TRBD1 (6 bases). Trimming removed 2 bases from V and 0 bases from J, with 14 bases in between. CDR1 and CDR2 (germline): DFQATT, SNEGSKA (reference sequence). The CDR3 extends over 16 amino acids. The CDR3 DNA follows: TGCAGTGCTAGAAGTGGGACACCCGTAGCCAAAAACATTCAGTACTTC. This gives the protein CSARSGTPVAKNIQYF.

This clonotype was seen many times. The V gene is TRBV28, the J gene TRBJ2-3; a possible D gene is TRBD2 (6 bases). Trimming took 2 bases from V and 0 from J, leaving 9 bases between them. Germline loops: CDR1 MDHEN, CDR2 SYDVKM. The CDR3 loop spans 15 amino acids. CDR3 coding DNA: TGTGCCAGCAGTTTAACGGGAGAAAGCACAGATACGCAGTATTTT. This translates into CASSLTGESTDTQYF.

About this clonotype: A junction end diverges from the germline sequence, so it may reflect a read error. The rearrangement links TRBV6-2 or TRBV6-3 to TRBJ1-2; possibly TRBD1 for D (5 bases). CDR1 is MNHEY, CDR2 SVGEGT, per germline. This CDR3 contains 12 residues. Written as DNA, the CDR3 is TGTGCCAGCTCGGGGGACCCCTATAGCTACACCTTC. This translates into CASSGDPYSYTF.

This clonotype showed up many times. The chain couples TRBV5-1 to TRBJ2-1; possibly TRBD1 or TRBD2 for D (6 bases each). Trimming removed 0 bases from V and 4 bases from J, with 14 bases in between. Per germline, CDR1 SGHRS and CDR2 YFSETQ. CDR3 length: 16 amino acids. The CDR3 DNA reads as TGCGCCAGCAGCTTGGCCGGGGGCGCCATATACAATGAGCAGTTCTTC. Protein product: CASSLAGGAIYNEQFF.

This clonotype was detected ten times or more. The V and J genes are TRBV7-9 and TRBJ1-1; TRBD1 is a possible D gene (6 bases). Germline lookup yields CDR1 SEHNR and CDR2 FQNEAQ (reference sequence). V was clipped by 7 bases and J by 1 base, with 16 bases between them. The CDR3 length is 15 residues. Written as DNA, the CDR3 is TGTGCCAGCACCTCCCCACGGGACAAGAACACTGAAGCTTTCTTT. This codes for CASTSPRDKNTEAFF.

This clonotype was counted ten times or more. The V and J genes are TRBV28 and TRBJ1-1, with no clear D. Trimming removed 2 bases from V and 3 bases from J, with 13 bases in between. The CDR3 has 15 residues. Germline lookup yields CDR1 MDHEN and CDR2 SYDVKM. The CDR3 here is CASSLASDWDTEAFF. In DNA form, the CDR3 reads TGTGCCAGCAGTTTAGCCAGTGATTGGGACACTGAAGCTTTCTTT.

This clonotype was seen at least ten times. The chain uses TRBV6-2 or TRBV6-3 and TRBJ1-5; TRBD1 matches at 12 bases. CDR1 and CDR2 from the germline V gene are MNHEY and SVGEGT. The ends lost 4 bases at V and 9 bases at J; junction bases unmatched: 7. This CDR3 has 15 residues. The CDR3 nucleotides read TGTGCCAGCAGTTCCGGGACAGGGGGCCTAACGCCCCAGCATTTT. Translating it yields CASSSGTGGLTPQHF.

This clonotype occurred many times. The CDR3 reads CASSQANTGELFF. In DNA form, the CDR3 reads TGTGCCAGCAGCCAGGCGAACACCGGGGAGCTGTTTTTT. The rearrangement links TRBV3-1 to TRBJ2-2; D gene uncertain. The CDR3 has 13 amino acids. V was cut by 3 bases and J by 0 bases, with 2 bases left in between. Looked up from germline, CDR1 is LGHDT and CDR2 is YNNKEL (reference sequence).